This TCR beta chain was retrieved from a study of blood T cell repertoires in COVID-19. Study background: The study drew acute and convalescent COVID-19 samples from the United States, Italy and Spain. T cells, B-cell-depleted T cells, or PBMCs supplied cDNA or gDNA.

Methods used by the authors: Counts of nucleated cells, estimated from reference gene primer amplification, were obtained. Profiled with immunoSEQ multiplex PCR; TCRdb holds only in-frame clones, not every one. V and J calls and clone size are those listed in that table; D and trimming were worked out from the DNA. The top ten clones hold 3% of a sample with about 340,000 clones, 80% to 90% of them seen once. This clonotype originated in a young man with active or convalescent COVID-19. The material sequenced was peripheral blood.

CDR3 in amino acids: CSASYGLATGGGELFF. The CDR3 nucleotides are TGCAGTGCTAGTTACGGACTAGCGACTGGCGGGGGGGAGCTGTTTTTT. The chain couples TRBV20-1 to TRBJ2-2; 9 nucleotides line up with TRBD2. V was clipped by 3 bases and J by 8 bases; unmatched bases: 13. Germline CDR1 DFQATT, CDR2 SNEGSKA (reference sequence). The CDR3 loop spans 16 amino acids.